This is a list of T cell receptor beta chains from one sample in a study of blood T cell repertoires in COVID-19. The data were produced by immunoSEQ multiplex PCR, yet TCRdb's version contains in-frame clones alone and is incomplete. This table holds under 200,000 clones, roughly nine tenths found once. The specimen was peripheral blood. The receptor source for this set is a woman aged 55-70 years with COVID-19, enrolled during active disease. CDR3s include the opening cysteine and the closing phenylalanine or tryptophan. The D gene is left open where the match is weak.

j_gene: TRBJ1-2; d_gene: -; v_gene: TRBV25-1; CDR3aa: CASSRFMRGGYTF
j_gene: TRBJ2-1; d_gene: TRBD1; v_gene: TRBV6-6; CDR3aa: CASSWDRGGEQFF
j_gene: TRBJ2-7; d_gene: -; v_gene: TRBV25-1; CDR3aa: CASSESRTYEQYF
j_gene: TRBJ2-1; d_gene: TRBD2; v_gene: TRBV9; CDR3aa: CASSVVGRTSGRFGEQFF
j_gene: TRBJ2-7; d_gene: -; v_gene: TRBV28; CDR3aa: CASSLTLEQYF
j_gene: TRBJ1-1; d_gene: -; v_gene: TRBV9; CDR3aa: CASSAQPGTEAFF
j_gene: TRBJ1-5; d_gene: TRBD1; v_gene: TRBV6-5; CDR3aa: CASTPTGAGQPQHF
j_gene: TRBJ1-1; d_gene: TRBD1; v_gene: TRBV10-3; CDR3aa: CAIGDRTLNTEAFF
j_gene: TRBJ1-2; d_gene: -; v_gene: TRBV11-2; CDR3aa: CASRQLSHRSGYGYTF
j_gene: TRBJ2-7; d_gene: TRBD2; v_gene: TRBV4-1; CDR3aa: CASSSHGGSGDSTYEQYF
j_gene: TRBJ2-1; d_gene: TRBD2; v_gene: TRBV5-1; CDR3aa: CASSLLSSGYNEQFF
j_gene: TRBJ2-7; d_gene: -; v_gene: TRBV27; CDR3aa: CASSRTQGMDLYEQYF
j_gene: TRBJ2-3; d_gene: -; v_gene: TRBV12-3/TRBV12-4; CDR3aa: CASGSHGTDTQYF
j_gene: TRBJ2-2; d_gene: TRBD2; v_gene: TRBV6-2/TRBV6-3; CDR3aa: CASSYPGLAGDVNTGELFF
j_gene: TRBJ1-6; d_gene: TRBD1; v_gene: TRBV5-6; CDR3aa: CASSFPGQGSAGALHF
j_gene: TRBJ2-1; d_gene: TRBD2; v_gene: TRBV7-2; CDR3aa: CASSLSSGRVYNEQFF
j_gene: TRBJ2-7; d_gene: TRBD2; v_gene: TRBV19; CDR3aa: CASSVAGGHTYEQYF
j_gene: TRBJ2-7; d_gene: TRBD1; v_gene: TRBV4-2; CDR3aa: CASSHHGQESSYEQYF
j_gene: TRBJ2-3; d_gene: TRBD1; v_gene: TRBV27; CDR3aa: CASSRDRVGTDTQYF
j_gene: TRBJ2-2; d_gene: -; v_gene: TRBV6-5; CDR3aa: CASRRTVTGELFF
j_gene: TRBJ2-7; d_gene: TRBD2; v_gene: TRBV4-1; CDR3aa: CASSLFLAGAAYEQYF
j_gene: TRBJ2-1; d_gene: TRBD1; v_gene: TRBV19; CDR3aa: CASSIKGTGGYNEQFF
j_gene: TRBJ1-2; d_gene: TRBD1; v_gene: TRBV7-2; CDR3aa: CASSLDRDRQEGYTF
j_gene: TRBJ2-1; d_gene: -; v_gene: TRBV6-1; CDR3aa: CASSELAREQFF
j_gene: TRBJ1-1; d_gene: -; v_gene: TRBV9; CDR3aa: CASSEEITGQGEAFF
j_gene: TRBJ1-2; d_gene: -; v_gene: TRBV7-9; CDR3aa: CASSLASWGQGGGYTF
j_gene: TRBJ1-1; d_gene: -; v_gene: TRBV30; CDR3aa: CAWSLPSGSTEAFF
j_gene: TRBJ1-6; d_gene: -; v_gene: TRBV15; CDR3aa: CATSRGTVHSPLHF
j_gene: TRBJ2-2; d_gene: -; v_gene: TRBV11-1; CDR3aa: CASSLAGRNTGELFF
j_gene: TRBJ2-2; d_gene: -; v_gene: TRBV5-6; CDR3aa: CASSLSGLAGELFF
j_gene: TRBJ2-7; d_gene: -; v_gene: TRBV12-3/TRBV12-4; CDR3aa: CASSFRGGHEQYF
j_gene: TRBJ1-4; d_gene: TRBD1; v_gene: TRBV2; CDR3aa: CASYPWGTGREKLFF
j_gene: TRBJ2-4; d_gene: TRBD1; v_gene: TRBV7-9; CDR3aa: CASSLGQGVGGPKNIQYF
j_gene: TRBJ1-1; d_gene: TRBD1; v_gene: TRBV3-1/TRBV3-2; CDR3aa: CASSQDLKGAKPNTEAFF
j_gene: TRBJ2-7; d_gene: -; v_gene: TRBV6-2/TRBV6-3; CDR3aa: CASSYSRGKRTQVPYEQYF
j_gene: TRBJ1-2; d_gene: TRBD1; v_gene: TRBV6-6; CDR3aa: CASSSFQGDEYGYTF
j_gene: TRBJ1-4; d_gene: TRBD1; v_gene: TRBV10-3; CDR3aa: CAISVGRGLEKLFF
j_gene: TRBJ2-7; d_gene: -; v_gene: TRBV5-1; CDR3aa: CASSLDSELSYEQYF
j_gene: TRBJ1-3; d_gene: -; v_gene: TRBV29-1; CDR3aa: CSVEGSGNTIYF
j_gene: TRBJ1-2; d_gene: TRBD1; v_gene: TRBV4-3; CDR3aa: CASSQGLQGANYGYTF
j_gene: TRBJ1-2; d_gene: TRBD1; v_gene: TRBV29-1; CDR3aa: CSVTPPGGFGYTF
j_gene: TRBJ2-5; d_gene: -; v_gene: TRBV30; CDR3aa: CASTPALETQYF
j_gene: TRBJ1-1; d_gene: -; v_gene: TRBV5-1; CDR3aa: CASSFALNGDTEAFF
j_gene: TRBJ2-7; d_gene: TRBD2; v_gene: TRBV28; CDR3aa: CATGRPPYEQYF
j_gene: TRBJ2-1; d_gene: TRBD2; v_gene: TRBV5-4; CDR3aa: CASSSASGGYNEQFF
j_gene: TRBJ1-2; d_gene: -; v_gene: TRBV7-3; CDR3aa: CASSSQRGGANYGYTF
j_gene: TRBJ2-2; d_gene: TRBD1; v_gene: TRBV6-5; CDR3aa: CASRPGQSVTGELFF
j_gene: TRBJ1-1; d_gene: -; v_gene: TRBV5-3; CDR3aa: CARSFKGGKVNTEAFF
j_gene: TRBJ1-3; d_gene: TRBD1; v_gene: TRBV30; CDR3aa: CACRAGGRNTIYF
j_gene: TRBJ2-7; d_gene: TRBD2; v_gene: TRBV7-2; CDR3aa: CASSQLAGGYVQYF
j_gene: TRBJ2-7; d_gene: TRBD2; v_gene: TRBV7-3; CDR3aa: CASSLTWIGAGGSSSYEQYF
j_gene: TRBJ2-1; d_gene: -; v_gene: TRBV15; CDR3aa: CATSRLPGHLFSYNEQFF